This T cell receptor beta chain was observed in a study of cytomegalovirus exposure and HLA in healthy donors. Study-level results: A missense DCLRE1C variant was associated with V- and J-gene trimming of TCR beta chains in a later analysis, and an independent cohort replicated the association.

This clone was observed a handful of times. What it binds is unknown. Germline V gives CDR1 GTSNPN, CDR2 SVGIG (reference sequence). The length of the CDR3 is 15 residues. With 0 bases removed from V and 4 bases from J, the gap between germline ends came to 15 bases. The PCR ran on 60 Vbeta and 13 Jbeta primers. Clones were read by immunoSEQ multiplex PCR, and TCRdb kept only the in-frame ones, dropping some. Of about 160,000 clones listed, roughly 78% are singletons. This sequence originates from a man aged 35 to 55 in good health and CMV-seropositive. The J gene is TRBJ1-2, the V gene TRBV30, with a tentative D call TRBD1 (5 bases). The specimen was PBMCs. CDR3 amino acids: CAWSVKGRSLYGYTF. CDR3 DNA sequence: TGTGCCTGGAGTGTTAAGGGGCGCTCCCTCTATGGCTACACCTTC.